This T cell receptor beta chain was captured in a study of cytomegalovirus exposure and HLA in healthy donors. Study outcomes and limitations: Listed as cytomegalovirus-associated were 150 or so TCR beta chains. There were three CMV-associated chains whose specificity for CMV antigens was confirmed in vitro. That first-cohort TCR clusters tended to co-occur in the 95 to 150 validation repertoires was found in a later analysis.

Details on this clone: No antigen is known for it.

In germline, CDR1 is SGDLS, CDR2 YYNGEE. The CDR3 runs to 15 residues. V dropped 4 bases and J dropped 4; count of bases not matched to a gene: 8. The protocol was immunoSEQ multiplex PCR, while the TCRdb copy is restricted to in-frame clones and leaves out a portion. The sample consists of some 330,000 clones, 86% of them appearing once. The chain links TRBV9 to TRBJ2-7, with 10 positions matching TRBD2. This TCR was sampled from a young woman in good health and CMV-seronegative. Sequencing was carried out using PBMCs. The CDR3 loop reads CASSPSSGSMYEQYF. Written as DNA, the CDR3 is TGTGCCAGCAGCCCCTCTAGCGGGAGCATGTACGAGCAGTACTTC.